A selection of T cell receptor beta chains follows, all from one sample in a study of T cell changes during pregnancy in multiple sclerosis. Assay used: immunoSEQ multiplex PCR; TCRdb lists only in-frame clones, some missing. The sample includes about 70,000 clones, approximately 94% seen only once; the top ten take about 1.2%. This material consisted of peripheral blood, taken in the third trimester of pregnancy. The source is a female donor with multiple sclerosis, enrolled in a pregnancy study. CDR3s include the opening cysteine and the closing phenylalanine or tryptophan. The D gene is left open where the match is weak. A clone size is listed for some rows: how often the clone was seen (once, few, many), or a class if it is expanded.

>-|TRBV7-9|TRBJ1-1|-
CASSLDLGTEAFF
TGTGCCAGCAGCTTAGATCTAGGCACTGAAGCTTTCTTT
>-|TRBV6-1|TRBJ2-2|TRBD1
CASSAGTGFFGELFF
TGTGCCAGCAGTGCCGGGACAGGGTTTTTCGGGGAGCTGTTTTTT
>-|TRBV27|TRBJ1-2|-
CASSTRGYSAYTF
TGTGCCAGCAGTACGCGGGGGTACTCTGCCTACACCTTC
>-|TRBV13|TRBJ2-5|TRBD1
CASSLMSGTGKETQYF
TGTGCCAGCAGCTTAATGTCTGGGACAGGGAAAGAGACCCAGTACTTC
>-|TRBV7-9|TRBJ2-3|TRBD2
CASSLRTSGSSWTDTQYF
TGTGCCAGCAGCCTGAGGACTAGCGGGAGTTCTTGGACAGATACGCAGTATTTT
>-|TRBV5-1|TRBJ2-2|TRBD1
CASSFGQGRDGELFF
TGCGCCAGCAGCTTTGGACAGGGTAGGGACGGGGAGCTGTTTTTT
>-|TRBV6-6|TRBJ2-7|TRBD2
CASNPGLADEQYF
TGTGCCAGCAACCCGGGACTAGCTGACGAGCAGTACTTC
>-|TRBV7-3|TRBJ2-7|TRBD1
CASSSWTGLAYEQYF
TGTGCCAGCAGCTCGTGGACAGGGCTGGCCTACGAGCAGTACTTC
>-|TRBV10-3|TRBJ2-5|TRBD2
CAISSGRNWIEETQYF
TGTGCCATCAGTAGCGGGAGAAACTGGATCGAAGAGACCCAGTACTTC
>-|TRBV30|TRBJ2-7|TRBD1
CAWSVFWDRVYEQYF
TGTGCCTGGAGTGTTTTCTGGGACAGGGTGTACGAGCAGTACTTC
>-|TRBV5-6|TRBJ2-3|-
CASSSQGPPDTQYF
TGTGCCAGCAGTTCGCAGGGGCCCCCAGATACGCAGTATTTT
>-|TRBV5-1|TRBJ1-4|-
CASSLGGSEKLFF
TGCGCCAGCAGCTTGGGAGGGAGTGAAAAACTGTTTTTT
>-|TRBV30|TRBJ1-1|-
CAWSGLRGPHTEAFF
TGTGCCTGGAGTGGGCTTAGGGGTCCGCACACTGAAGCTTTCTTT
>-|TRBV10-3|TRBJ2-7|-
CATSGPAQQASYEQYF
TGTGCCACCTCTGGGCCCGCCCAGCAAGCCTCCTACGAGCAGTACTTC
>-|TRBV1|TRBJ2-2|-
CTSSPREGTGELFF
TGCACCAGCAGCCCCCGAGAGGGCACCGGGGAGCTGTTTTTT
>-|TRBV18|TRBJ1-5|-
CASHGGSNQPQHF
TGTGCCAGCCACGGGGGGAGCAATCAGCCCCAGCATTTT
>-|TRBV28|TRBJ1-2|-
CASSFSGYGYTF
TGTGCCAGCAGTTTCTCAGGGTATGGCTACACCTTC
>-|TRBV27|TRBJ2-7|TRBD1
CASTGQYSYEQYF
TGTGCCAGCACGGGACAGTACTCCTACGAGCAGTACTTC
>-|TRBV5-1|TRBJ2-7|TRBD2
CASSSRPSGRQYEQYF
TGCGCCAGCAGCTCGCGACCTAGCGGGAGACAGTACGAGCAGTACTTC
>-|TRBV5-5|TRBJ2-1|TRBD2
CASSLLIAGVREQFF
TGTGCCAGCAGCTTGTTAATAGCGGGAGTACGGGAGCAGTTCTTC
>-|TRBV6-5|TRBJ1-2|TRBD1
CASSSTKTGSYGYTF
TGTGCCAGCAGTTCCACCAAGACAGGGTCTTATGGCTACACCTTC
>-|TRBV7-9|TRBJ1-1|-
CASSLKGGLQRNTEAFF
TGTGCCAGCAGCTTAAAAGGGGGACTACAGAGGAACACTGAAGCTTTCTTT
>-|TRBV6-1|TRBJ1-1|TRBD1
CASSPTGVNTEAFF
TGTGCCAGCAGTCCGACAGGGGTCAACACTGAAGCTTTCTTT
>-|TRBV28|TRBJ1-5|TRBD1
CASNSDRGLLGQPQHF
TGTGCCAGCAACTCCGACAGGGGGCTGTTGGGACAGCCCCAGCATTTT
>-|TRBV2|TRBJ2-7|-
CASSLDFRGTQSYEQYF
TGTGCCAGCAGTCTTGATTTCAGGGGCACTCAGTCCTACGAGCAGTACTTC
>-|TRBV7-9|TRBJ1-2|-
CASSDSRGQYGYTF
TGTGCCAGCAGCGACAGCAGGGGTCAGTATGGCTACACCTTC
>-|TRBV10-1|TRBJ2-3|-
CASRSGTSTDTQYF
TGCGCCAGCCGGAGCGGAACTAGCACAGATACGCAGTATTTT
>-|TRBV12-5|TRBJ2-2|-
CASGEQGNTGELFF
TGTGCTAGTGGTGAACAGGGAAACACCGGGGAGCTGTTTTTT
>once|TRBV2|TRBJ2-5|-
CASNTYQETQYF
TGTGCCAGCAATACATACCAAGAGACCCAGTACTTC
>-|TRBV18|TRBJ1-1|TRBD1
CASSLTGTGSNTEAFF
TGTGCCAGCTCACTTACCGGGACAGGTTCGAACACTGAAGCTTTCTTT
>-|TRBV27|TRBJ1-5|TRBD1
CASSRGQGAVQPQHF
TGTGCCAGCAGTCGTGGACAGGGGGCTGTTCAGCCCCAGCATTTT
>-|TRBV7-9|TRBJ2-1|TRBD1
CASSLPPGTGFIIEQFF
TGTGCCAGCAGCTTACCCCCCGGGACAGGGTTTATCATTGAGCAGTTCTTC
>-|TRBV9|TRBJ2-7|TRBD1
CASSFGTEPSYEQYF
TGTGCCAGCAGCTTCGGGACAGAGCCCTCCTACGAGCAGTACTTC
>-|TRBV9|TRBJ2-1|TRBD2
CASSGIPGLGDEQFF
TGTGCCAGCAGCGGTATACCGGGACTAGGGGATGAGCAGTTCTTC
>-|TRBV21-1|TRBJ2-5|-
CASSKGGRGGGETQYF
TGTGCCAGCAGCAAAGGGGGGCGGGGAGGGGGAGAGACCCAGTACTTC
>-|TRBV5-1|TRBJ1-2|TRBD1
CASSPGQVPNYGYTF
TGCGCCAGCAGCCCGGGACAGGTGCCTAACTATGGCTACACCTTC
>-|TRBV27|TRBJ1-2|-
CASKKGEWYGYTF
TGTGCCAGCAAAAAAGGGGAATGGTATGGCTACACCTTC
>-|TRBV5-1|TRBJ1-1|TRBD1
CASSLETGQGLCAFF
TGCGCCAGCAGCTTGGAAACGGGACAGGGGCTATGCGCTTTCTTT
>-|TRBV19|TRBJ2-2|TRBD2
CASSYSGRAPTGELFF
TGTGCCAGTAGTTATAGCGGGAGGGCCCCGACCGGGGAGCTGTTTTTT
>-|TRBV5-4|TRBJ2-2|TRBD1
CASSPTPGQGLHGELFF
TGTGCCAGCAGCCCAACACCGGGACAGGGGCTGCACGGGGAGCTGTTTTTT
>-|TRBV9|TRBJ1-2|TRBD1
CASSPDRDPNYGYTF
TGTGCCAGCAGCCCAGACAGGGACCCTAACTATGGCTACACCTTC
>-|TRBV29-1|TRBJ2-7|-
CSVDVGAGIYEQYF
TGCAGCGTTGATGTTGGAGCAGGGATATACGAGCAGTACTTC
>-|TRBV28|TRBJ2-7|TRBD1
CASSLKSFGGTGTREQYF
TGTGCCAGCAGTTTAAAAAGTTTTGGCGGGACAGGGACCCGCGAGCAGTACTTC
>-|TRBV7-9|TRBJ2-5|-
CASSLSGVETQYF
TGTGCCAGCAGCCTATCAGGGGTGGAGACCCAGTACTTC
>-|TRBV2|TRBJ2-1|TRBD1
CASSEGFRGKLDFSSYNEQFF
TGTGCCAGCAGTGAAGGATTCAGGGGGAAACTAGATTTTAGCTCCTACAATGAGCAGTTCTTC
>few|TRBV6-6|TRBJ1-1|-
CASRQPRWDTEAFF
TGTGCCAGCAGACAGCCAAGATGGGACACTGAAGCTTTCTTT
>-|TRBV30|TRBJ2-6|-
CAWIRAGVVGANVLTF
TGTGCCTGGATCAGGGCAGGGGTGGTGGGGGCCAACGTCCTGACTTTC
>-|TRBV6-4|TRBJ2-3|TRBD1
CASSRQGEDTQYF
TGTGCCAGCAGCCGACAGGGAGAAGATACGCAGTATTTT
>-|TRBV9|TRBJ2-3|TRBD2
CASSVVTSGRQYF
TGTGCCAGCAGCGTAGTAACTAGCGGGAGACAGTATTTT
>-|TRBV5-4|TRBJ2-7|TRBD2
CASSLYGGGNTYEQYF
TGTGCCAGCAGCTTGTACGGGGGAGGGAACACCTACGAGCAGTACTTC
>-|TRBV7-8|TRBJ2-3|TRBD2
CASSRGLAGGPLLTDTQYF
TGTGCCAGCAGCCGCGGACTAGCGGGAGGACCCCTCCTCACAGATACGCAGTATTTT
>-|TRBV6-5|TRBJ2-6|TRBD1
CASKGVGTGRF
TGTGCCAGCAAGGGTGTAGGGACAGGGCGTTTC
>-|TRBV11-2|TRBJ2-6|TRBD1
CASSRGQVVSGANVLTF
TGTGCCAGCAGCCGGGGACAGGTGGTCTCTGGGGCCAACGTCCTGACTTTC